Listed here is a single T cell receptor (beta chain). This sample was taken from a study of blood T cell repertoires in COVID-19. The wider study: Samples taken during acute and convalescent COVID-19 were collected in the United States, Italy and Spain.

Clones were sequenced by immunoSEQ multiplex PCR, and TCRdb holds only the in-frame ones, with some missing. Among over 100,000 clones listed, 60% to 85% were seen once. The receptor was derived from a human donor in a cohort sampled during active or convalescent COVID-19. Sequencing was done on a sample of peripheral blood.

The CDR3: CASSNPGQLLGYTF. In DNA, the CDR3 is TGCGCCAGCAGCAACCCCGGACAACTACTTGGCTACACCTTC. The genes are TRBV5-1 and TRBJ1-2; D possibly corresponds to TRBD1 (5 bases). This CDR3 is 14 amino acids long. Germline V gives CDR1 SGHRS, CDR2 YFSETQ. V lost 4 bases to trimming and J lost 7 bases, with 17 bases between them. The full variable domain, completed using reference TRBV5-1 and TRBJ1-2, is KAGVTQTPRYLIKTRGQQVTLSCSPISGHRSVSWYQQTPGQGLQFLFEYFSETQRNKGNFPGRFSGRQFSNSRSEMNVSTLELGDSALYLCASSNPGQLLGYTFGSGTRLTVV.